This T cell receptor (beta chain) was obtained from a study of blood T cell repertoires in COVID-19. Study-wide background: Whether acute or convalescent, the COVID-19 samples came from the United States, Italy and Spain. Nucleic acid was either cDNA or gDNA, and it came from T cells, B-cell-depleted T cells, or PBMCs.

As handled by the study authors: It was from reference gene primer amplification that nucleated cell counts were estimated. Produced via immunoSEQ multiplex PCR; TCRdb's table is partial and in-frame only. The V and J calls and clone size were taken over from that table, and D and trimming were inferred from the DNA. Of more than 400,000 clones listed, over 75% are singletons. This CDR3 contains 15 residues. Trimming at V came to 9 bases and at J to 7 bases, leaving 13 bases not matched to a gene. CDR1 is LNHDA and CDR2 is SQIVND in the germline V gene (reference sequence). The chain employs TRBV19 and TRBJ2-1, with 9 bases fitting TRBD1. The source of this sequence is a human donor in a cohort sampled during active COVID-19. Sequenced material: peripheral blood. CDR3 nucleotide sequence: TGTGCCAGCCTCAATACAGGGGGCGGGAAGAATGAGCAGTTCTTC. It codes for CASLNTGGGKNEQFF. The full variable domain, rest sourced from reference TRBV19 and TRBJ2-1, is DGGITQSPKYLFRKEGQNVTLSCEQNLNHDAMYWYRQDPGQGLRLIYYSQIVNDFQKGDIAEGYSVSREKKESFPLTVTSAQKNPTAFYLCASLNTGGGKNEQFFGPGTRLTVL.